This TCR beta chain appears in the sequencing data of a study of identical twins listed by TCRdb under 2016. Some background on the complete study: The study deep-sequenced TCR alpha and beta repertoires from monozygotic twins, unrelated adults of various ages and cord blood to test whether fetal clonotypes persist. To rule out contamination, replicate twin experiments were performed at different times with different library preparation protocols.

About this clonotype itself: Its antigen is currently not known. No base-level quality is on record; no much larger clone is a single base apart.

All donors were healthy Caucasians. Overall study results and their limits: Invariant T cells such as MAIT and iNKT could partly confound zero-insertion analyses, although diverse VJ usage argued against such confounding for most clonotypes. Fewer insertions were carried by abundant cord blood beta clonotypes; a weaker similar trend was observed in young adult naive repertoires, while no such trend was observed in memory repertoires. Out-of-frame TCR alpha sharing in monozygotic twins was systematically underestimated by recombination models, whereas sharing between unrelated individuals was in agreement with the recombination models. Compared with coincidental sharing between unrelated individuals, out-of-frame TCR alpha sequences shared between twins showed an excess of sequences with low generation probability. The excess sharing between twins in beta out-of-frame sequences was weaker because fewer shared sequences reduced the signal-to-noise ratio. Because the same donors could not be followed over many years, the conclusions depended on cross-sectional statistical analysis.

The library was built by means of 5' RACE. Instrument used: Illumina HiSeq 2000. Template switching introduced a universal primer binding site; the final cDNA contained a unique molecular identifier, enabling accurate counting of TCR cDNA molecules. Specific primers in the conserved constant-segment region were used to synthesize first-strand cDNA for TCR alpha and beta chains. To control for contamination, every cDNA library was double barcoded, receiving both a SMART-Mk sample barcode and Illumina barcodes. TruSeq adapter sequences along with Illumina sample barcodes were introduced in two successive PCR steps. Sequencing of the TCR alpha and beta cDNA libraries was done on the Illumina HiSeq platform using custom primers. The authors' analysis ran thus. Unique molecular identifiers were extracted from raw reads with MiGEC, and CDR3 positions were determined with MiXCR. For each individual, recombination models were inferred using an EM algorithm with the repgenHMM and IGoR tools. The tcR package in R was used for shared clonotype analysis, with sharing normalized by the product of cloneset sizes. Out-of-frame nonproductive sequences were analyzed to study raw recombination free of thymic and clonal selection effects. Using fastp trimming at Q25 and MiXCR clonotype assembly, TCRdb reanalyzed the public sequencing data and kept in-frame beta chains. CDR3 protein sequences are deduplicated, and each keeps its most common genes and DNA. These V and J calls rely on TCRdb rather than the paper's analysis. In this sample the table shows about 1.7 million distinct CDR3 sequences, more than 30% of which occur a single time. The top ten clonotypes cover over 0.25% of the sample.

The TCR sequence derives from a newborn girl in good health. The material sequenced was cord blood.

The nucleotide sequence reads as follows: TGTGCCAGCAGCCCCTACACATTATCAGGGATATGGGAGACCCAGTACTTC. It translates to CASSPYTLSGIWETQYF. This receptor chain uses TRBV7-9 and TRBJ2-5; TRBD1 is possibly the D segment (5 matching bases). The CDR3 has 17 amino acids, counting the end cysteine and phenylalanine. The kept DNA is CDR3 alone, 51 bases in frame from the first base. Looking up the germline V gene (reference sequence) yields CDR1 SEHNR and CDR2 FQNEAQ. The junction carries 24 bases between V and J, which are trimmed by 5 bases and 5 bases respectively.